This T cell receptor (beta chain) was recorded in a study of cytomegalovirus exposure and HLA in healthy donors. The study ran its PCR with 60 Vbeta and 13 Jbeta primers. This table comes from immunoSEQ multiplex PCR, and its TCRdb copy is limited to in-frame clones, with some not included. Counted here are some 150,000 clones, approximately 77% occurring once; the ten biggest clones make up roughly 1.5%. The table lists this clone with a few counts. Its antigen is not known. Deletions cut 0 bases from V and 8 bases from J, with 13 bases between. The CDR3 runs 14 residues. In germline, CDR1 is MNHNS, CDR2 SASEGT. Findings of the study overall: As a later analysis revealed, most CMV-associated TCR beta chains appeared HLA-restricted. The authors later linked a missense DCLRE1C variant to TCR beta V- and J-gene trimming. The study flagged about 160 TCR beta chains as cytomegalovirus-associated. An apparent linkage of common viral pathogens to several of the most significant clusters emerged in a later analysis.

The sequenced sample consisted of PBMCs. This chain uses TRBV6-1 with TRBJ1-1; the D gene is possibly TRBD1 (5 bases). This TCR was sampled from a male donor in good health and CMV-seronegative. The CDR3 nucleotides are TGTGCCAGCAGTGAAGCGGGGACGGGGAGGGAAGCTTTCTTT. Protein: CASSEAGTGREAFF.